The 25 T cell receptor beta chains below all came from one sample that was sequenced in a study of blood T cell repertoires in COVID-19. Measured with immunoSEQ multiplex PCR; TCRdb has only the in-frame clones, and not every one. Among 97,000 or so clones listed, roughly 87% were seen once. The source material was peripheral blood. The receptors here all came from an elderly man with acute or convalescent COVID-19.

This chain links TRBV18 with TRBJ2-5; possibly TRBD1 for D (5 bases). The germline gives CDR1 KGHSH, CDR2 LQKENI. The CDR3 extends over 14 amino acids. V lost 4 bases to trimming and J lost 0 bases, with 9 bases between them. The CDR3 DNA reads TGTGCCAGCTCACTAGACAGCTACCAAGAGACCCAGTACTTC. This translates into CASSLDSYQETQYF.

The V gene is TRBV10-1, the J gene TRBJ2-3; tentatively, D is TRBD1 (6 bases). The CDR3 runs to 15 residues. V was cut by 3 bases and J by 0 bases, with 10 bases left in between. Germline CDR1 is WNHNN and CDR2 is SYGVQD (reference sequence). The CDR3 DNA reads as TGCGCCAGCAGTGATGGGGGCACTAGCACAGATACGCAGTATTTT. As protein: CASSDGGTSTDTQYF.

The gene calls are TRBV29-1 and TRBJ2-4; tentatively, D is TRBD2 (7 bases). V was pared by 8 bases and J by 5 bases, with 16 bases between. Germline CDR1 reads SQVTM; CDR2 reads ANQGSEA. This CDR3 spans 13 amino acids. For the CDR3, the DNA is TGCAGCTCTCTGGGGGGGGGCCAAAACATTCAGTACTTC. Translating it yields CSSLGGGQNIQYF. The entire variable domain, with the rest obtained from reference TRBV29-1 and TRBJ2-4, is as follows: SAVISQKPSRDICQRGTSLTIQCQVDSQVTMMFWYRQQPGQSLTLIATANQGSEATYESGFVIDKFPISRPNLTFSTLTVSNMSPEDSSIYLCSSLGGGQNIQYFGAGTRLSVL.

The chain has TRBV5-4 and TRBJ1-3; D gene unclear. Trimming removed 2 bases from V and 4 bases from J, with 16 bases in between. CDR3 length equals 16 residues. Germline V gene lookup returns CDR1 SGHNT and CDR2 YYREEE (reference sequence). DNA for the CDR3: TGTGCCAGCAGCTTATTTGGCCCTCCGGGAGGAAACACCATATATTTT. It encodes CASSLFGPPGGNTIYF.

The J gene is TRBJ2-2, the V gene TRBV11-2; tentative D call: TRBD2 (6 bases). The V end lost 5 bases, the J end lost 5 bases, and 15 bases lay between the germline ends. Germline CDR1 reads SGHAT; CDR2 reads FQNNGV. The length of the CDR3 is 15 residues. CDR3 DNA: TGTGCCAGCAGCCCGGGAGACAGAGAGACCGGGGAGCTGTTTTTT. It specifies CASSPGDRETGELFF.

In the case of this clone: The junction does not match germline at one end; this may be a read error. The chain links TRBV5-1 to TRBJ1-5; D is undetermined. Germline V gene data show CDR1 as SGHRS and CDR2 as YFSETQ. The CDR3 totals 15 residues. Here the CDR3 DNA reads TGCGCCAGCCGCTTAGGAAACAGCCACAATCAGCCCCAGCATTTT. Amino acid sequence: CASRLGNSHNQPQHF.

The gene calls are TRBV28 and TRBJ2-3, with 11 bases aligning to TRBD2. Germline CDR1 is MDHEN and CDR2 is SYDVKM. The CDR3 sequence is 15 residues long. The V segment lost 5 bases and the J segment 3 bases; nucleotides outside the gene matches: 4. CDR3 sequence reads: CASSISGGATDTQYF. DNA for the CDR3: TGTGCCAGCAGTATTAGCGGGGGGGCTACAGATACGCAGTATTTT.

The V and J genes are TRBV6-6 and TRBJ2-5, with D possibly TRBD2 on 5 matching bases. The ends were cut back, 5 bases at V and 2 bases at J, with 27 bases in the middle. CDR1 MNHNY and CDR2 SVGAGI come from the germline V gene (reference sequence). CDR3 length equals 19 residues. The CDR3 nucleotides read TGTGCCAGCAGTCCCTCCGCCGGTGTAATGAGGGCGCGACAAGAGACCCAGTACTTC. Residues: CASSPSAGVMRARQETQYF.

The CDR3 region is CASRTGRETDTQYF. CDR3 sequence (DNA): TGTGCCAGCAGAACCGGGAGAGAGACAGATACGCAGTATTTT. V and J are TRBV27 and TRBJ2-3; D may be TRBD2 (6 bases). Per the germline V gene, CDR1 is MNHEY and CDR2 is SMNVEV (reference sequence). The CDR3 loop spans 14 amino acids. Trimming left V 6 bases short and J 3 bases short, with 13 bases between.

As DNA, the CDR3 is TGTGCCAGCAGTTTGAAACAGACACCAACTAATGAAAAACTGTTTTTT. Amino acid sequence: CASSLKQTPTNEKLFF. The V and J genes are TRBV6-2 or TRBV6-3 and TRBJ1-4; D is undetermined. Per the germline V gene, CDR1 is MNHEY and CDR2 is SVGEGT. The CDR3 is 16 residues long. V was cut by 4 bases and J by 0 bases, with 12 bases left in between.

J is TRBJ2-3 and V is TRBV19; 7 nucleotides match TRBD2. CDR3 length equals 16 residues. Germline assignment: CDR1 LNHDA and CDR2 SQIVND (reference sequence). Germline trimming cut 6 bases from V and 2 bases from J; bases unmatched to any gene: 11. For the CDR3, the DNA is TGTGCCAGTAGACTTCTCCGGGGGGAGGACACAGATACGCAGTATTTT. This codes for CASRLLRGEDTDTQYF.

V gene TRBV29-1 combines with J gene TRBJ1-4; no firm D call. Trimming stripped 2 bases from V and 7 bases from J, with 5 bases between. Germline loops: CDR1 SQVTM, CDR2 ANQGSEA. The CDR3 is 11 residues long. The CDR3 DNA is TGCAGCGTTGAAATAGTTGAAAAACTGTTTTTT. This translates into CSVEIVEKLFF.

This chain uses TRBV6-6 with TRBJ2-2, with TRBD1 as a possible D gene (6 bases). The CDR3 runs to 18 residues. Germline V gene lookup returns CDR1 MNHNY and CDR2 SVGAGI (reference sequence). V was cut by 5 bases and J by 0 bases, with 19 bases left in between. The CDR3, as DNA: TGTGCCAGCAGTCGCCGGGACACCATCCCCTCGAACACCGGGGAGCTGTTTTTT. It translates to CASSRRDTIPSNTGELFF.

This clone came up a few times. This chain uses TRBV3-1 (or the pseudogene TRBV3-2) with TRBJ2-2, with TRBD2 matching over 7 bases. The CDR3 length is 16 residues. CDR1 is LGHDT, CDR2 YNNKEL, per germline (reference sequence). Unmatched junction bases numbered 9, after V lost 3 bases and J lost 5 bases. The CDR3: CASSQGLLAGTGELFF. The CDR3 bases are TGTGCCAGCAGCCAGGGACTACTAGCTGGAACCGGGGAGCTGTTTTTT.

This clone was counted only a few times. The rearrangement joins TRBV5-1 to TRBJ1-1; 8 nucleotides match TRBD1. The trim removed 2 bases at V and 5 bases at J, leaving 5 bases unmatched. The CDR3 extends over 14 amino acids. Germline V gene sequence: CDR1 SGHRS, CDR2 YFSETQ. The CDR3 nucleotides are TGCGCCAGCAGCTTCGGACAGGGAAGAACTGAAGCTTTCTTT. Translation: CASSFGQGRTEAFF.

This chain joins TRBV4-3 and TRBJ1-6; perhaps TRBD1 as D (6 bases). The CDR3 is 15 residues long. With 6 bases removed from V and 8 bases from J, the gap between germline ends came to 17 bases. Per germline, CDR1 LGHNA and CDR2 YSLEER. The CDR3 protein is CASSALQGPDSPLHF. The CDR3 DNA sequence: TGCGCCAGCAGTGCCCTACAGGGTCCAGATTCACCCCTCCACTTT.

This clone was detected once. DNA for the CDR3: TGTGCCAGCAGCCAACGGGTAGAAGAAAAACTGTTTTTT. Protein product: CASSQRVEEKLFF. The rearrangement links TRBV3-1 (or the pseudogene TRBV3-2) to TRBJ1-4; D unclear. Germline V CDR1 and CDR2: LGHDT, YNNKEL (reference sequence). V was clipped by 2 bases and J by 8 bases, with 9 bases between them. CDR3 length equals 13 residues.

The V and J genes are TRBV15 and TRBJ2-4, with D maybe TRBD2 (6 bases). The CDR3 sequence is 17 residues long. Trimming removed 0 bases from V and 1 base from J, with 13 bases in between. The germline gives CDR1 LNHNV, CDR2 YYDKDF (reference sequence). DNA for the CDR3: TGTGCCACCAGCAGAGATTTCGGGGCGGGGGCCAAAAACATTCAGTACTTC. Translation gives CATSRDFGAGAKNIQYF.

The CDR3 region has the DNA TGTGCCAGCAGTCCAGGACTAGCGGGAGTAAATGAGCAGTTCTTC. Protein sequence: CASSPGLAGVNEQFF. This chain links TRBV7-2 with TRBJ2-1; 13 positions match TRBD2. Germline lookup yields CDR1 SGHTA and CDR2 FQGNSA. J lost 7 bases, V lost 6 bases, and 6 bases had no gene match. The CDR3 sequence is 15 residues long.

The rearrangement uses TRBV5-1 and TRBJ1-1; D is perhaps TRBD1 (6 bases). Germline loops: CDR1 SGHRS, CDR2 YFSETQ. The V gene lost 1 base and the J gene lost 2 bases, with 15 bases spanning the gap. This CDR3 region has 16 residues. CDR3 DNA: TGCGCCAGCAGCTTGAGTGGCCGGGGGGCTAACACTGAAGCTTTCTTT. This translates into CASSLSGRGANTEAFF.

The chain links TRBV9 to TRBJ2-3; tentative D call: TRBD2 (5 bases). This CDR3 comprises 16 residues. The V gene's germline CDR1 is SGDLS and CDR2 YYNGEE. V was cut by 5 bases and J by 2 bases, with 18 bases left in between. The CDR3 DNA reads TGTGCCAGCAGTCCGGCAGGCGAGCGGTACACAGATACGCAGTATTTT. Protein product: CASSPAGERYTDTQYF.

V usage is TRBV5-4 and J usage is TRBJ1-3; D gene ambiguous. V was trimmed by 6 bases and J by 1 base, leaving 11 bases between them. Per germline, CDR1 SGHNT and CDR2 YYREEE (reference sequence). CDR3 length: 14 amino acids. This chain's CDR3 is CASNLRGSGNTIYF. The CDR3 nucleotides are TGTGCCAGCAACCTTCGGGGATCTGGAAACACCATATATTTT.

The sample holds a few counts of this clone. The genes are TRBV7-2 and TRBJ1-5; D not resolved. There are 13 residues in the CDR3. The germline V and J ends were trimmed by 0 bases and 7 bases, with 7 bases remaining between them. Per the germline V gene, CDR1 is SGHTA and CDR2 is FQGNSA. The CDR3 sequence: CASSLAQLQPQHF. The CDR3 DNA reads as TGTGCCAGCAGCTTAGCGCAGTTACAGCCCCAGCATTTT.

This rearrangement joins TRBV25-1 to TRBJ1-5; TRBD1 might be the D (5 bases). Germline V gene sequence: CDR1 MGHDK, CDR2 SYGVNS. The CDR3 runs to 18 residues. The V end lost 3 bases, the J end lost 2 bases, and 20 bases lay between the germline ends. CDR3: CASSDHPNPRRGNQPQHF. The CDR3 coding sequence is TGTGCCAGCAGTGACCATCCCAACCCGCGCAGGGGCAATCAGCCCCAGCATTTT. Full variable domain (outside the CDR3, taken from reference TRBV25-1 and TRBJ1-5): EADIYQTPRYLVIGTGKKITLECSQTMGHDKMYWYQQDPGMELHLIHYSYGVNSTEKGDLSSESTVSRIRTEHFPLTLESARPSHTSQYLCASSDHPNPRRGNQPQHFGDGTRLSIL.

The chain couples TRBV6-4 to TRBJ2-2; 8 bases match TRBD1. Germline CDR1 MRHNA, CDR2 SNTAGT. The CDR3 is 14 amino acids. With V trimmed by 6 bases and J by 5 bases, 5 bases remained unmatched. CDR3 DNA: TGTGCCAGCAGCAGGGGGCAGTTTACCGGGGAGCTGTTTTTT. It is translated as CASSRGQFTGELFF.